The 21 T cell receptor beta chains reported below all come from one sample, sequenced in a study of shared clonotypes between healthy human individuals. Using immunoSEQ multiplex PCR, the repertoire was profiled, and TCRdb retains in-frame clones only, with some absent. This sample has some 2 million clones, with 85% to 95% found just once. What was sequenced was naive CD4+ T cells sorted from blood. Subset: CD45RA+ positively selected. Every receptor here comes from a man between 18 and 29 years old in good health.

The J gene is TRBJ2-3, the V gene TRBV7-9, with TRBD2 matching 9 bases. The V and J ends lost 3 bases and 2 bases, in that order; junction bases with no gene match: 3. The V gene's germline CDR1 is SEHNR and CDR2 FQNEAQ (reference sequence). CDR3 length: 15 residues. The CDR3 protein is CASSFTSGFTDTQYF. The CDR3 DNA reads TGTGCCAGCAGCTTTACTAGCGGGTTCACAGATACGCAGTATTTT. Full variable domain (missing parts from reference TRBV7-9 and TRBJ2-3): DTGVSQNPRHKITKRGQNVTFRCDPISEHNRLYWYRQTLGQGPEFLTYFQNEAQLEKSRLLSDRFSAERPKGSFSTLEIQRTEQGDSAMYLCASSFTSGFTDTQYFGPGTRLTVL.

J is TRBJ2-4 and V is TRBV13; no definite D call. The CDR3 extends over 16 amino acids. The germline V gene encodes CDR1 PRHDT and CDR2 FYEKMQ (reference sequence). Trimming took 2 bases from V and 0 from J, leaving 11 bases between them. CDR3 sequence (DNA): TGTGCCAGCAGCTTAACAGCTGTTCTAGCCAAAAACATTCAGTACTTC. Translated, it gives CASSLTAVLAKNIQYF.

The J gene is TRBJ1-2, the V gene TRBV2; D gene uncertain. This CDR3 region has 15 residues. Germline CDR1 reads SNHLY; CDR2 reads FYNNEI. V was clipped by 0 bases and J by 6 bases, with 14 bases between them. The CDR3 sequence is CASSEARRGSHGYTF. CDR3 nucleotide sequence: TGTGCCAGCAGTGAAGCCCGCCGGGGTTCCCATGGCTACACCTTC.

This chain connects TRBV10-3 to TRBJ1-2; D uncertain. The CDR3 consists of 12 residues. CDR1 and CDR2 (germline): ENHRY, SYGVKD. V was trimmed by 2 bases and J by 4 bases, leaving 5 bases between them. Written as DNA, the CDR3 is TGTGCCATCAGTGAGAGTCCCTATGGCTACACCTTC. Its protein is CAISESPYGYTF.

This chain joins TRBV29-1 and TRBJ1-2; D gene ambiguous. The CDR3 length is 14 residues. CDR1 SQVTM and CDR2 ANQGSEA come from the germline V gene. V was trimmed by 5 bases and J by 4 bases, leaving 17 bases between them. CDR3: CSVKKTGSPYGYTF. The CDR3 DNA follows: TGCAGCGTTAAGAAAACGGGCTCGCCCTATGGCTACACCTTC.

This clone showed up just once. Other DNA sequences from this sample encode an identical CDR3 as well. The chain has TRBV6-5 and TRBJ2-3; D is unclear. Germline V gene lookup returns CDR1 MNHEY and CDR2 SVGAGI. The CDR3 spans 11 residues. The V end lost 6 bases, the J end lost 6 bases, and 7 bases lay between the germline ends. The CDR3 bases are TGTGCCAGCAGCCTCGGGGATACGCAGTATTTT. Translating it yields CASSLGDTQYF.

V and J are TRBV28 and TRBJ2-6; 7 positions match TRBD2. The CDR3 covers 16 residues. V trimming: 6 bases; J trimming: 1 base; junction bases outside the gene matches: 6. Per germline, CDR1 MDHEN and CDR2 SYDVKM. The CDR3 loop reads CASSSGGISGANVLTF. CDR3 bases: TGTGCCAGCAGCTCCGGGGGGATATCTGGGGCCAACGTCCTGACTTTC.

This chain uses TRBV18 with TRBJ2-4; D uncertain. V lost 0 bases, J lost 0 bases, and 9 bases lay in between. Germline values: CDR1 KGHSH, CDR2 LQKENI. The CDR3 runs to 16 residues. This chain's CDR3 is CASSPPGNLAKNIQYF. The CDR3 DNA follows: TGTGCCAGCTCACCACCGGGGAATCTAGCCAAAAACATTCAGTACTTC.

This chain links TRBV25-1 with TRBJ1-1, with D maybe TRBD1 (6 bases). Germline values: CDR1 MGHDK, CDR2 SYGVNS. Deletions cut 8 bases from V and 4 bases from J, with 17 bases between. This CDR3 is built from 14 residues. The CDR3 nucleotides are TGTGCCAGCGGTTCAGACAGGTTCGGCACTGAAGCTTTCTTT. Protein: CASGSDRFGTEAFF.

The chain has TRBV18 and TRBJ2-5, with D tentatively TRBD1 or TRBD2 (6 bases each). The CDR3 contains 13 residues. The ends were cut back, 6 bases at V and 5 bases at J, with 13 bases in the middle. Germline V CDR1 and CDR2: KGHSH, LQKENI. As DNA, the CDR3 is TGTGCCAGCTCCCAGGGGACTCTGGAGACCCAGTACTTC. This gives the protein CASSQGTLETQYF.

This chain uses TRBV10-3 with TRBJ2-3; TRBD2 agrees at 8 bases. V lost 6 bases, J lost 2 bases, and 7 bases stayed unmatched. The CDR3 runs to 15 residues. CDR1 is ENHRY and CDR2 is SYGVKD in the germline V gene. The CDR3 DNA sequence: TGTGCCATCAGCCCGGGGGGGCCCTCCACAGATACGCAGTATTTT. Translating gives CAISPGGPSTDTQYF.

Details on this clone: Other DNA sequences of this sample code for an identical CDR3. The rearrangement uses TRBV5-4 and TRBJ2-6; D not certain. Trimming cost V 0 bases and J 0 bases, with 4 bases left between them. CDR3 length: 15 residues. Germline CDR1 reads SGHNT; CDR2 reads YYREEE (reference sequence). Here the CDR3 DNA reads TGTGCCAGCAGCTTGGAGGGCTCTGGGGCCAACGTCCTGACTTTC. Residues: CASSLEGSGANVLTF.

J is TRBJ1-5 and V is TRBV28, with D possibly being TRBD1 (6 bases). The CDR3 is made up of 15 amino acids. V lost 4 bases and J lost 8, with 18 bases in between. Germline-derived CDR1 and CDR2 are MDHEN and SYDVKM. CDR3 coding DNA: TGTGCCAGCAGTTCACCCCTGACAGGAGTTGAGCCCCAGCATTTT. Translation: CASSSPLTGVEPQHF.

V gene TRBV19 combines with J gene TRBJ1-2; D ambiguous. Germline V gene sequence: CDR1 LNHDA, CDR2 SQIVND (reference sequence). V was trimmed by 8 bases and J by 4 bases, leaving 17 bases between them. CDR3 length: 14 residues. This CDR3 is CASSNLGPPYGYTF. Written as DNA, the CDR3 is TGTGCCAGTTCAAATCTCGGGCCGCCCTATGGCTACACCTTC.

The CDR3: CASSIGGNAFNEQFF. CDR3 DNA sequence: TGTGCCAGTAGTATAGGGGGAAATGCATTCAATGAGCAGTTCTTC. This chain joins TRBV19 and TRBJ2-1; D remains ambiguous. The CDR3 runs to 15 residues. CDR1 is LNHDA and CDR2 is SQIVND in the germline V gene (reference sequence). The germline V and J ends were trimmed by 1 base and 6 bases, with 13 bases remaining between them.

The CDR3 protein is CATSRVTQGALPEQYF. The CDR3 nucleotides are TGTGCCACCAGCAGAGTCACACAGGGGGCGCTTCCGGAGCAGTACTTC. The chain couples TRBV15 to TRBJ2-7; 9 bases fit TRBD1. From germline, CDR1 is LNHNV and CDR2 YYDKDF (reference sequence). V dropped 1 base and J dropped 7; count of bases not matched to a gene: 11. The CDR3 covers 16 residues.

This rearrangement joins TRBV19 to TRBJ2-7; possible D gene TRBD1, 5 bases. This CDR3 is built from 14 residues. The V end lost 1 base, the J end lost 5 bases, and 12 bases lay between the germline ends. The germline CDR1 and CDR2 sequences are LNHDA and SQIVND (reference sequence). The CDR3 DNA reads TGTGCCAGTAGTATAGGCTCTGCCAGGGACGAGCAGTACTTC. Its protein is CASSIGSARDEQYF.

This chain links TRBV6-5 with TRBJ2-4; D possibly matches TRBD1 or TRBD2 (5 bases each). V was cut by 2 bases and J by 0 bases, with 11 bases left in between. The CDR3 is made up of 16 amino acids. Germline CDR1 reads MNHEY; CDR2 reads SVGAGI. The CDR3 DNA is TGTGCCAGCAGTTACCGAGGGGTTACAGCCAAAAACATTCAGTACTTC. Translating it yields CASSYRGVTAKNIQYF.

The chain links TRBV6-5 to TRBJ2-7; unclear D gene. Deletions cut 4 bases from V and 3 bases from J, with 10 bases between. From germline, CDR1 is MNHEY and CDR2 SVGAGI. The CDR3 length is 13 residues. The CDR3: CASSSFLDYEQYF. CDR3 nucleotide sequence: TGTGCCAGCAGTTCCTTCCTTGACTACGAGCAGTACTTC.

The rearrangement joins TRBV30 to TRBJ1-2, with 7 positions matching TRBD1. The CDR3 is 13 amino acids. V trimming: 7 bases; J trimming: 0 bases; junction bases outside the gene matches: 5. CDR1 is GTSNPN and CDR2 is SVGIG in the germline V gene (reference sequence). For the CDR3, the DNA is TGTGCCTTCACAGGGGCCCCTAACTATGGCTACACCTTC. Translation: CAFTGAPNYGYTF. The whole variable domain, filled in from reference TRBV30 and TRBJ1-2, reads SQTIHQWPATLVQPVGSPLSLECTVEGTSNPNLYWYRQAAGRGLQLLFYSVGIGQISSEVPQNLSASRPQDRQFILSSKKLLLSDSGFYLCAFTGAPNYGYTFGSGTRLTVV.

V usage is TRBV19 and J usage is TRBJ1-5, with 9 bases fitting TRBD1. V trimming: 5 bases; J trimming: 2 bases; junction bases outside the gene matches: 7. The CDR3 runs to 16 residues. Germline CDR1 and CDR2: LNHDA and SQIVND (reference sequence). The CDR3 spells CASSGTGSRGNQPQHF. DNA for the CDR3: TGTGCCAGTAGTGGGACAGGGTCAAGGGGCAATCAGCCCCAGCATTTT.